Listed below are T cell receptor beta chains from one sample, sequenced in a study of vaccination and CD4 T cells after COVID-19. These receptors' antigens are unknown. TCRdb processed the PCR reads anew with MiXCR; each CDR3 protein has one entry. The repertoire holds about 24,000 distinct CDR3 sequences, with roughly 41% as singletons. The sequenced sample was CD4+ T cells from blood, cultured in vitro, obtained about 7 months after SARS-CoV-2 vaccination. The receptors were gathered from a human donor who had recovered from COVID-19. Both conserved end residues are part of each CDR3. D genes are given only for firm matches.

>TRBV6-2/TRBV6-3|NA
CASGEVTYEQYF
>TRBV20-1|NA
CSAHTARGADYGYTF
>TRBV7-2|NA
CASSSQVGRSYF
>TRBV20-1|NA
CSAGTLISADTQYF
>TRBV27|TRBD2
CASSLGTRETQYF
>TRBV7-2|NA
CASSFGQLDSPLHF
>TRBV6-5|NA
CASSYNGNSYEQYF
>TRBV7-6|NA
CASSLTWGGETQYF
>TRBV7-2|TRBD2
CASSLPSGRETQYF
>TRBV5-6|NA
CASSFLGRGDQPQHF
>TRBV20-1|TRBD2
CSAKSPPLAADTQYF